This TCR beta chain was captured in a study of tissue T cells after allogeneic stem cell transplantation. Study-level results: TCR repertoires tracked anatomic similarity, regardless of disease or transplant status.

Time point specified: mouse harvest day 14 after allogeneic transplant. Tail vein injection delivered 10^7 T-cell-depleted bone marrow cells and 10^6 splenic CD5+ T cells. CDR3 sequences, V/J genes, frequencies and template counts came from survey-depth TCRbeta sequencing. TCRdb keeps only in-frame clones here, not all; method: immunoSEQ multiplex PCR. The repertoire consists of 1,800 or so clones, with around half occurring once and the leading ten covering about 28%. With regard to this clone: Its target is unknown. The genes are named according to mouse. The read ends 1 residue shy of where the CDR3 ends; the end is completed using the germline J gene.

With V trimmed by 3 bases and J by 6 bases, 0 bases remained unmatched. The germline V gene has CDR1 NSQYPW and CDR2 LRSPGD (reference sequence). This CDR3 spans 14 amino acids. Sequenced material: gut tissue. The chain combines TRBV1 with TRBJ2-4, with TRBD2 matching 13 bases. This clonotype originated in a female BALB/c mouse given C57BL/6 T cells with graft-versus-host disease after an allogeneic hematopoietic cell transplant. The DNA read from the CDR3 is TGCACCTGCAGTGCGGGACTGGGGGGGAACACCTTGTAC. Its protein is CTCSAGLGGNTLY. The full CDR3 reads CTCSAGLGGNTLYF.